Listed here are 17 T cell receptor beta chains from one sample, sequenced in a study of blood T cells in healthy people across ages. Combining a sample-barcoded 5' primer with a J-beta primer mix, a second PCR ran for about 7 to 12 cycles. Each CDR3 protein gets one entry after TCRdb re-called the 5' RACE reads with MiXCR. The data show 1 million or so distinct CDR3 sequences, around 25% seen once. This sample also belongs to another study, concerning T cells of mothers and their children.

Source material: blood. These receptors were taken from a girl aged 2 to 10 in good health.

The chain joins TRBV3-1 to TRBJ2-5, with 8 nucleotides matching TRBD2. From germline, CDR1 is LGHDT and CDR2 YNNKEL (reference sequence). CDR3 length: 13 amino acids. J gave up 5 bases and V 8 bases, and 7 bases lay outside the gene matches. The CDR3 spells CASRRGGRETQYF. For the CDR3, the DNA is TGTGCCAGCCGTCGGGGGGGTCGGGAGACCCAGTACTTC.

In this sample, this clonotype turned up a few times. The rearrangement links TRBV6-2 or TRBV6-3 to TRBJ1-1; D ambiguous. V lost 2 bases to trimming and J lost 10 bases, with 5 bases between them. The CDR3 has 10 amino acids. Germline-derived CDR1 and CDR2 are MNHEY and SVGEGT. CDR3 in DNA: TGTGCCAGCAGTTACCCCGGAGCTTTCTTT. Translating gives CASSYPGAFF.

This clonotype was found a few times. The J gene is TRBJ2-5, the V gene TRBV7-2; TRBD2 is a possible D gene (6 bases). The closer fit of TRBJ2-7 to the DNA end suggests the J call may be wrong. Per the germline V gene, CDR1 is SGHTA and CDR2 is FQGNSA. The CDR3 is 15 residues long. In DNA, the CDR3 is TGTGCCAGCAGCTATAGCGGAGGTCAACCCTACGAGCAGTACTTC. Translating it yields CASSYSGGQPYEQYF.

V is TRBV5-1 and J is TRBJ1-4, with D possibly TRBD1 on 5 matching bases. CDR1 and CDR2 (germline): SGHRS, YFSETQ. V was shortened by 0 bases and J by 7 bases, with 7 bases between the two germline ends. This CDR3 is built from 13 residues. CDR3 DNA: TGCGCCAGCAGCTTGGACGGGGGTGAAAAACTGTTTTTT. Protein: CASSLDGGEKLFF.

Of note for this clonotype: A single base separates this from a much larger clone, so it may be a read error. The V call is TRBV14, the J call TRBJ2-1; D unclear. Germline CDR1 is SGHDN and CDR2 is FVKESK. V shed 2 bases and J shed 10 bases, with 9 bases lying between them. The CDR3 has 12 residues. The CDR3 region is CASSQIRIEQFF. CDR3 DNA sequence: TGTGCCAGCAGCCAAATTAGGATAGAGCAGTTCTTC.

Only a few counts were recorded for this clonotype. The J gene is TRBJ2-1, the V gene TRBV29-1; D tentatively reads TRBD1 or TRBD2 (5 bases each). The V gene's germline CDR1 is SQVTM and CDR2 ANQGSEA. Trimming pared 8 bases from V and 5 bases from J, leaving 13 bases between. The CDR3 spans 12 residues. The CDR3 DNA follows: TGCAGCTCCAGCGAGGGGAACAATGAGCAGTTCTTC. Protein sequence: CSSSEGNNEQFF.

As regards this clonotype: The conserved final phenylalanine or tryptophan is absent from the CDR3, which likely points to a read error. The chain employs TRBV5-1 and TRBJ1-2, with D hard to call. The germline gives CDR1 SGHRS, CDR2 YFSETQ. This CDR3 comprises 14 residues. V lost 5 bases to trimming and J lost 2 bases, with 13 bases between them. The CDR3 sequence is CASSPSTENYGYTL. The CDR3 nucleotides read TGCGCCAGCAGTCCATCGACCGAGAACTATGGCTACACCCTC.

This clonotype was found a few times. This chain connects TRBV20-1 to TRBJ2-1; 10 positions match TRBD2. The junction had 15 bases not matched to a gene; V was cut back by 3 bases and J by 7 bases. The CDR3 loop spans 17 amino acids. Germline V CDR1 and CDR2: DFQATT, SNEGSKA (reference sequence). The CDR3 sequence is CSASSLAGPNDRNEQFF. CDR3 in DNA: TGCAGTGCTAGTTCACTAGCGGGACCTAACGACCGGAATGAGCAGTTCTTC.

This clonotype was recorded once. The gene calls are TRBV20-1 and TRBJ2-5; 7 bases map to TRBD1. Germline assignment: CDR1 DFQATT and CDR2 SNEGSKA (reference sequence). V dropped 2 bases and J dropped 4; count of bases not matched to a gene: 10. This CDR3 has 15 amino acids. The CDR3 sequence is CSARRRRDSRETQYF. The CDR3 DNA is TGCAGTGCTAGACGTCGCCGGGACAGTAGAGAGACCCAGTACTTC.

This clonotype appeared a few times. The CDR3 DNA reads TGTGCCAGCAGTCCAGGGGGCCCGGGAGACTACACCTTC. Its translation: CASSPGGPGDYTF. This sequence joins TRBV12-3 or TRBV12-4 and TRBJ1-2; 8 bases are a match to TRBD1. The CDR3 sequence is 13 residues long. V shed 5 bases, J shed 10 bases, and the junction held 9 bases outside the gene matches.

This clonotype has a handful of counts. The CDR3 DNA is TGCAGTTACCAACCTGAGGGACGGGGAAACATTCAGTACTTC. It is translated as CSYQPEGRGNIQYF. This rearrangement joins TRBV20-1 to TRBJ2-4; D might be TRBD1 or TRBD2, each matching 5 bases. Trimming shortened V by 8 bases and J by 6 bases, and 20 bases separated the two germline ends. This CDR3 spans 14 amino acids. Germline CDR1 is DFQATT and CDR2 is SNEGSKA (reference sequence).

This clonotype occurred a few times. The chain is built from TRBV3-1 and TRBJ2-5; 8 positions match TRBD2. V shed 4 bases, J shed 3 bases, and the junction held 4 bases outside the gene matches. The V gene's germline CDR1 is LGHDT and CDR2 YNNKEL (reference sequence). This CDR3 is built from 14 residues. The chain's CDR3 is CASSPLAVEETQYF. The CDR3 nucleotides read TGTGCCAGCAGCCCACTAGCGGTAGAAGAGACCCAGTACTTC.

The V gene is TRBV3-1, the J gene TRBJ2-5; 9 bases are a match to TRBD2. The J segment lost 5 bases and the V segment lost 0 bases, leaving 16 bases of the junction unmatched. This CDR3 is 19 amino acids long. The germline CDR1 and CDR2 sequences are LGHDT and YNNKEL (reference sequence). The chain's CDR3 is CASSQDPQGTLAGFETQYF. Written as DNA, the CDR3 is TGTGCCAGCAGCCAAGATCCGCAAGGGACGCTAGCGGGATTCGAGACCCAGTACTTC.

This clonotype was observed a few times. This chain connects TRBV4-1 to TRBJ1-5; D gene uncertain. Between the trimmed V and J ends, which lost 0 bases and 7 bases, there was a span of 13 bases. The CDR3 is 15 residues long. CDR1 MGHRA and CDR2 YSYEKL come from the germline V gene. The CDR3 sequence: CASSQDRFPGQPQHF. DNA for the CDR3: TGCGCCAGCAGCCAAGATAGATTCCCGGGGCAGCCCCAGCATTTT.

The V gene is TRBV7-9, the J gene TRBJ2-3; possibly TRBD1 for D (6 bases). V was pared by 4 bases and J by 0 bases, with 11 bases between. The CDR3 has 15 amino acids. Germline CDR1 is SEHNR and CDR2 is FQNEAQ (reference sequence). Here the CDR3 DNA reads TGTGCCAGCAGCTCAGGGGTTGTGAGCACAGATACGCAGTATTTT. Its translation is CASSSGVVSTDTQYF.

The chain has TRBV12-3 or TRBV12-4 and TRBJ1-5; D is unclear. This CDR3 comprises 13 residues. V lost 6 bases and J 7 bases, leaving 13 bases between the germline ends. CDR3 in DNA: TGTGCCAGCAGGCCAGTCGGAGGGCAGCCCCAGCATTTT. Its protein product is CASRPVGGQPQHF.

This chain connects TRBV4-2 to TRBJ1-1; perhaps TRBD1 as D (5 bases). Trimming took 0 bases from V and 11 from J, leaving 10 bases between them. CDR1 and CDR2 (germline): LGHNA, YNFKEQ. This CDR3 has 12 amino acids. This chain's CDR3 is CASSQEGGEAFF. DNA of the CDR3: TGTGCCAGCAGCCAAGAGGGAGGGGAGGCTTTCTTT.